Listed here are 28 T cell receptor beta chains from one sample, sequenced in a study of CD8+ T cells in alopecia areata listed by TCRdb under 2018. Read against the paper, the sample's time point label means: baseline before oral tofacitinib. Peripheral blood and lesional scalp punch biopsies were obtained from patients with alopecia areata. Libraries were prepared through the immunoSEQ multiplex PCR assay. RNA was extracted from all samples and reverse transcribed into cDNA as template for TCR sequencing. This is the immuneACCESS table as TCRdb keeps it, with only in-frame sequences that have V and J called. A part of the clones is gone; compared with another copy, unresolved V genes explain less than half, and the rest is unexplained. The sample table holds about 11,000 clones, of which around three fifths were seen once. Less than 9.5% of the sample rests with the top ten. The sequences come from skin, collected at week 0. The receptors stem from a human donor with alopecia areata.

V is TRBV23-1 and J is TRBJ1-5; D gene unclear. TRBV23-1 is given ORF status, its function remaining uncertain. The CDR3 consists of 20 residues. V gave up 4 bases and J gave up 8 bases, with 33 bases separating them. This chain's CDR3 is CASSLCASPRRQSAGKPQHF. CDR3 bases: TGCGCCAGCAGTCTTTGTGCCTCGCCAAGACGCCAATCTGCTGGGAAGCCCCAGCATTTT.

The genes are TRBV7-9 and TRBJ2-5; 10 positions match TRBD2. This CDR3 is 15 amino acids long. V lost 1 base and J lost 4; bases outside the gene matches: 3. The germline gives CDR1 SEHNR, CDR2 FQNEAQ (reference sequence). For the CDR3, the DNA is TGTGCCAGCAGCTTAGGGCTAGCGGGAGCAGAGACCCAGTACTTC. Residues: CASSLGLAGAETQYF. The full variable domain, in which reference TRBV7-9 and TRBJ2-5 provide the parts outside the CDR3, is DTGVSQNPRHKITKRGQNVTFRCDPISEHNRLYWYRQTLGQGPEFLTYFQNEAQLEKSRLLSDRFSAERPKGSFSTLEIQRTEQGDSAMYLCASSLGLAGAETQYFGPGTRLLVL.

The genes are TRBV9 and TRBJ2-7; possibly TRBD1 for D (5 bases). The CDR3 sequence is 14 residues long. Trimming removed 4 bases at V and 2 bases at J, with 13 bases between. The germline V gene has CDR1 SGDLS and CDR2 YYNGEE. The DNA for the CDR3 is TGTGCCAGCAGCCCCCGACAGTATACCTACGAGCAGTACTTC. Translation: CASSPRQYTYEQYF.

This sequence joins TRBV10-3 and TRBJ2-7, with D perhaps TRBD1 (6 bases). Trimming removed 3 bases from V and 3 bases from J, with 12 bases in between. CDR3 length equals 14 residues. Germline CDR1 is ENHRY and CDR2 is SYGVKD. The CDR3: CAISDSTGNYEQYF. DNA of the CDR3: TGTGCCATCAGTGATTCAACAGGGAACTACGAGCAGTACTTC.

The chain recombines TRBV7-9 with TRBJ2-1; D is possibly TRBD1 or TRBD2 (5 bases each). V gave up 5 bases and J gave up 5 bases, with 22 bases separating them. The CDR3 is made up of 17 amino acids. The V gene's germline CDR1 is SEHNR and CDR2 FQNEAQ (reference sequence). The CDR3 region is CASSGLRGREFNNEQFF. The CDR3 bases are TGTGCCAGCAGCGGTTTACGCGGCAGGGAGTTCAACAATGAGCAGTTCTTC.

This chain links TRBV5-1 with TRBJ2-2; D possibly corresponds to TRBD2 (5 bases). V lost 0 bases to trimming and J lost 7 bases, with 16 bases between them. The CDR3 contains 16 residues. Germline CDR1 is SGHRS and CDR2 is YFSETQ. Here the CDR3 DNA reads TGCGCCAGCAGCTTGGCCGGCCCGGGGTCGGGCGGGGAGCTGTTTTTT. Its protein product is CASSLAGPGSGGELFF.

The J gene is TRBJ1-1, the V gene TRBV25-1, with a tentative D call TRBD1 (6 bases). The V end was cut by 6 bases, the J end by 6 bases, with 14 bases between. The CDR3 covers 13 residues. Germline V gene lookup returns CDR1 MGHDK and CDR2 SYGVNS. The CDR3 loop is CASSEVGAAEAFF. As DNA, the CDR3 is TGTGCCAGCAGCGAGGTGGGGGCAGCTGAAGCTTTCTTT. The whole variable domain, filled in from reference TRBV25-1 and TRBJ1-1, reads EADIYQTPRYLVIGTGKKITLECSQTMGHDKMYWYQQDPGMELHLIHYSYGVNSTEKGDLSSESTVSRIRTEHFPLTLESARPSHTSQYLCASSEVGAAEAFFGQGTRLTVV.

The V gene is TRBV6-1, the J gene TRBJ2-1; 13 bases agree with TRBD2. CDR1 and CDR2 from the germline V gene are MNHNS and SASEGT. The CDR3 covers 18 residues. V trimming: 4 bases; J trimming: 0 bases; junction bases outside the gene matches: 6. This chain's CDR3 is CASSGTSGSSSSYNEQFF. DNA for the CDR3: TGTGCCAGCAGTGGGACTAGCGGGAGTTCAAGCTCCTACAATGAGCAGTTCTTC.

V and J are TRBV11-2 and TRBJ2-1, with TRBD2 identical over 9 bases. The CDR3 totals 14 residues. The germline gives CDR1 SGHAT, CDR2 FQNNGV. With V trimmed by 10 bases and J by 4 bases, 8 bases remained unmatched. DNA of the CDR3: TGTGCCATACTCTTAGCGGGGGATTACAATGAGCAGTTCTTC. Translation gives CAILLAGDYNEQFF.

This clone was observed a few times. The rearrangement joins TRBV6-5 to TRBJ2-7; 11 bases align to TRBD2. The CDR3 covers 14 residues. Germline V gene data show CDR1 as MNHEY and CDR2 as SVGAGI. Trimming took 7 bases from V and 6 from J; bases not matched to a gene: 8. CDR3 region: CASKQGTSGVEQYF. In DNA form, the CDR3 reads TGTGCCAGCAAACAAGGGACTAGCGGAGTCGAGCAGTACTTC.

This chain uses TRBV5-6 with TRBJ2-1, with 8 nucleotides matching TRBD2. The CDR3 consists of 17 residues. The germline gives CDR1 SGHDT, CDR2 YYEEEE. V was pared by 3 bases and J by 2 bases, with 10 bases of the junction left unmatched. CDR3 loop: CASSYNVGSGTYNEQFF. CDR3 in DNA: TGTGCCAGCAGCTACAACGTGGGTAGCGGGACCTACAATGAGCAGTTCTTC.

This clone has more than one count but fewer than ten. CDR3 residues: CASSLWYREGYGYTF. The CDR3 DNA reads TGTGCCAGCAGCTTATGGTACAGGGAAGGCTATGGCTACACCTTC. V usage is TRBV7-9 and J usage is TRBJ1-2, with D perhaps TRBD1 (6 bases). Trimming removed 2 bases at V and 4 bases at J, with 14 bases between. Germline CDR1 and CDR2: SEHNR and FQNEAQ (reference sequence). This CDR3 is 15 amino acids long.

This clone was observed a single time. The chain is built from TRBV5-1 and TRBJ1-2, with a tentative D call TRBD1 (5 bases). CDR3 length: 16 residues. The V gene's germline CDR1 is SGHRS and CDR2 YFSETQ. The V end was cut by 3 bases, the J end by 4 bases, with 19 bases between. CDR3 sequence: CASSSQGGVLSYGYTF. In DNA, the CDR3 is TGCGCCAGCAGCTCACAAGGAGGGGTTTTAAGCTATGGCTACACCTTC.

This rearrangement joins TRBV6-1 to TRBJ2-3, with TRBD2 identical over 8 bases. The V gene's germline CDR1 is MNHNS and CDR2 SASEGT. The junction had 5 bases not matched to a gene; V was cut back by 7 bases and J by 2 bases. The CDR3 runs to 14 residues. CDR3 coding DNA: TGTGCCAGCACCCCACTAGCGGCCACAGATACGCAGTATTTT. Protein: CASTPLAATDTQYF.

V gene TRBV18 combines with J gene TRBJ1-1; weak D call: TRBD1 (6 bases). Trimming left V 4 bases short and J 4 bases short, with 10 bases between. Germline-derived CDR1 and CDR2 are KGHSH and LQKENI. The CDR3 runs 13 residues. The CDR3 is CASSQTGGTEAFF. The CDR3 coding sequence is TGTGCCAGCTCACAGACAGGAGGCACTGAAGCTTTCTTT.

This chain links TRBV9 with TRBJ1-2; D possibly corresponds to TRBD1 (5 bases). V was pared by 3 bases and J by 4 bases, with 10 bases between. CDR1 and CDR2 from the germline V gene are SGDLS and YYNGEE. The CDR3 runs 13 residues. The CDR3 coding sequence is TGTGCCAGCAGCGCAGGAGACAGCTATGGCTACACCTTC. Translated: CASSAGDSYGYTF.

This chain connects TRBV5-1 to TRBJ1-3; D not certain. CDR3 size: 13 residues. V was cut by 4 bases and J by 4 bases, with 9 bases left in between. Germline CDR1 reads SGHRS; CDR2 reads YFSETQ. The CDR3 DNA reads TGCGCCAGCAGCCCGCTCTCCGGAAACACCATATATTTT. Protein sequence: CASSPLSGNTIYF.

The rearrangement uses TRBV6-1 and TRBJ1-2; 7 bases map to TRBD1. Per the germline V gene, CDR1 is MNHNS and CDR2 is SASEGT. The ends lost 6 bases at V and 5 bases at J; junction bases unmatched: 3. The CDR3 length is 12 residues. The CDR3 is CASSLRGYGYTF. The DNA of the CDR3 is TGTGCCAGCAGCCTCAGGGGGTATGGCTACACCTTC.

CDR3 sequence (DNA): TGTGCCAGCTCACCAACTAGCACCTATGAGACCCAGTACTTC. The encoded protein is CASSPTSTYETQYF. The chain couples TRBV18 to TRBJ2-5; tentatively, D is TRBD2 (6 bases). V gave up 2 bases and J gave up 5 bases, with 12 bases separating them. This CDR3 has 14 residues. Germline V lookup: CDR1 KGHSH, CDR2 LQKENI. The full variable domain, with the rest looked up from reference TRBV18 and TRBJ2-5, is NAGVMQNPRHLVRRRGQEARLRCSPMKGHSHVYWYRQLPEEGLKFMVYLQKENIIDESGMPKERFSAEFPKEGPSILRIQQVVRGDSAAYFCASSPTSTYETQYFGPGTRLLVL.

As DNA, the CDR3 is TGTGCCAGTAGTTTGGTCTCTGGAAACACCATATATTTT. Protein: CASSLVSGNTIYF. The chain carries TRBV19 and TRBJ1-3; the D is unclear. V was cut by 5 bases and J by 0 bases, with 5 bases left in between. Per the germline V gene, CDR1 is LNHDA and CDR2 is SQIVND (reference sequence). CDR3 length: 13 residues.

This clone was recorded a few times. The CDR3 nucleotides read TGTGCCAGCAGCCCCCTCGGGGGCGATTCACCCCTCCACTTT. Its protein is CASSPLGGDSPLHF. The rearrangement joins TRBV7-3 to TRBJ1-6; weak D call: TRBD1 (6 bases). The CDR3 totals 14 residues. The germline V gene encodes CDR1 SGHTA and CDR2 FQGTGA. Between the trimmed V and J ends, which lost 5 bases and 8 bases, there was a span of 13 bases.

The V and J genes are TRBV5-1 and TRBJ2-2; 7 positions agree with TRBD1. The germline V gene encodes CDR1 SGHRS and CDR2 YFSETQ. V lost 4 bases, J lost 3 bases, and 6 bases stayed unmatched. The CDR3 runs to 15 residues. In DNA form, the CDR3 reads TGCGCCAGCAGCGACGCAGGGGGTGACACCGGGGAGCTGTTTTTT. It codes for CASSDAGGDTGELFF.

This chain uses TRBV7-2 with TRBJ2-2; tentative D call: TRBD1 (6 bases). The ends were cut back, 5 bases at V and 4 bases at J, with 23 bases in the middle. Germline lookup yields CDR1 SGHTA and CDR2 FQGNSA. The CDR3 runs 18 residues. Here the CDR3 reads CASSPPNSRGRSTGELFF. CDR3 in DNA: TGTGCCAGCAGCCCACCAAATTCCAGGGGAAGGAGCACCGGGGAGCTGTTTTTT.

A few counts support this clone. J is TRBJ1-2 and V is TRBV6-1; D call uncertain. This CDR3 region has 12 residues. V shed 8 bases and J shed 5 bases, with 12 bases lying between them. Germline V gene sequence: CDR1 MNHNS, CDR2 SASEGT. CDR3 residues: CASAGRQYGYTF. The CDR3, as DNA: TGTGCCAGCGCTGGCAGGCAGTATGGCTACACCTTC.

This clone turned up a few times. The chain combines TRBV19 with TRBJ2-7, with 7 bases aligning to TRBD2. The CDR3 sequence is 15 residues long. The germline V gene encodes CDR1 LNHDA and CDR2 SQIVND (reference sequence). The V gene end was trimmed by 1 base and the J gene end by 5 bases; junction bases not matched to a gene: 8. This CDR3 reads CASSIVPGTIDEQYF. The CDR3 coding sequence is TGTGCCAGTAGTATAGTCCCAGGGACTATCGACGAGCAGTACTTC.

This clone was picked up a small number of times. The chain recombines TRBV9 with TRBJ2-3; 8 nucleotides match TRBD1. The germline gives CDR1 SGDLS, CDR2 YYNGEE. J lost 4 bases, V lost 0 bases, and 7 bases had no gene match. This CDR3 has 16 amino acids. CDR3 nucleotide sequence: TGTGCCAGCAGCGTAGAGGTCGACAGGGGATCAGATACGCAGTATTTT. This sequence encodes CASSVEVDRGSDTQYF. Filled out from reference TRBV9 and TRBJ2-3, the complete variable domain reads DSGVTQTPKHLITATGQRVTLRCSPRSGDLSVYWYQQSLDQGLQFLIQYYNGEERAKGNILERFSAQQFPDLHSELNLSSLELGDSALYFCASSVEVDRGSDTQYFGPGTRLTVL.

J is TRBJ1-3 and V is TRBV9; TRBD1 aligns across 7 bases. CDR3 size: 14 residues. Germline values: CDR1 SGDLS, CDR2 YYNGEE. Germline trimming cut 0 bases from V and 8 bases from J; bases unmatched to any gene: 5. CDR3 sequence: CASSVADRDDTIYF. The CDR3 DNA follows: TGTGCCAGCAGCGTAGCAGACAGGGATGACACCATATATTTT.

The chain employs TRBV23-1 and TRBJ1-1, with D possibly matching TRBD1 (5 bases). TRBV23-1 is recorded as an ORF, its role being uncertain. This CDR3 contains 18 residues. V dropped 1 base and J dropped 1 base, with 19 bases sitting between them. The CDR3 sequence: CASSQWPRGGKRNTEAFF. The CDR3 DNA reads TGCGCCAGCAGTCAATGGCCGCGTGGGGGTAAAAGGAACACTGAAGCTTTCTTT.